Given below is one T cell receptor (beta chain) in context. Antigen unknown. The table came from immunoSEQ multiplex PCR; TCRdb's copy has only in-frame clones and leaves some out. The data show around 64,000 clones, 65% to 80% seen once. These data originate in a study of radiation and T cells in renal cell carcinoma. Study-level findings and limits: Without pretreatment biopsies, baseline tumor clonotype presence was undetermined. From baseline, blood top tumor clonotypes peaked at 2 weeks post-radiation.

Time point specified: blood 4 weeks post-SBRT, at nephrectomy. Specified treatment: 15 Gy SBRT to primary tumor, nephrectomy 4 weeks later. Nephrectomy followed 15 Gy stereotactic body radiation by 4 weeks. Trimming took off 0 bases at V and 4 bases at J, with 10 bases between the two ends. CDR3 length equals 14 residues. Germline V gene lookup returns CDR1 GTSNPN and CDR2 SVGIG (reference sequence). The chain links TRBV30 to TRBJ1-5; no firm D call. This TCR was sampled from a man aged 55 to 70 with renal cell carcinoma. Sequencing was performed on blood, taken from a patient whose treatment included radiotherapy and nephrectomy. The CDR3 here is CAWSVRQDNQPQHF. CDR3 DNA sequence: TGTGCCTGGAGTGTACGGCAGGATAATCAGCCCCAGCATTTT.